Each of the 27 T cell receptor beta chains below was sequenced from the same sample in a study of cytomegalovirus exposure and HLA in healthy donors. The primer mix had 60 Vbeta and 13 Jbeta primers. Here immunoSEQ multiplex PCR was the method, and the copy in TCRdb shows in-frame clones only, minus some. Of some 120,000 clones listed, 77% are singletons. The specimen was PBMCs. These receptors came from a human donor in good health.

This sequence joins TRBV6-6 and TRBJ1-5; possibly TRBD1 for D (5 bases). The germline CDR1 and CDR2 sequences are MNHNY and SVGAGI (reference sequence). The CDR3 covers 14 residues. V shed 4 bases and J shed 9 bases, with 16 bases lying between them. CDR3 DNA: TGTGCCAGCAGTTCCGTCGGGGCGGGAGGGCCCCAGCATTTT. Translating it yields CASSSVGAGGPQHF.

The chain carries TRBV5-1 and TRBJ2-3, with TRBD2 as a possible D gene (6 bases). The CDR3 covers 15 residues. V gave up 3 bases and J gave up 0 bases, with 11 bases separating them. CDR1 is SGHRS and CDR2 is YFSETQ in the germline V gene. The CDR3 sequence: CASSYRDLSTDTQYF. The CDR3 DNA sequence: TGCGCCAGCAGCTATCGGGACTTAAGCACAGATACGCAGTATTTT.

This chain uses TRBV28 with TRBJ2-1; 11 bases align to TRBD2. J gave up 7 bases and V 2 bases, and 7 bases lay outside the gene matches. Looked up from germline, CDR1 is MDHEN and CDR2 is SYDVKM. The CDR3 runs 16 residues. CDR3 amino acids: CASSLATSGRRNEQFF. The DNA for the CDR3 is TGTGCCAGCAGTTTAGCAACTAGCGGGAGAAGGAATGAGCAGTTCTTC.

The chain couples TRBV9 to TRBJ2-2; 12 positions agree with TRBD1. From germline, CDR1 is SGDLS and CDR2 YYNGEE. The CDR3 has 19 residues. V dropped 0 bases and J dropped 7; count of bases not matched to a gene: 13. The DNA of the CDR3 is TGTGCCAGCAGCGTAGCTAGTGGGGACAGGGGGCGTTTTGGCGGGGAGCTGTTTTTT. It is translated as CASSVASGDRGRFGGELFF.

The chain recombines TRBV2 with TRBJ1-2; D unresolved. CDR3 length equals 12 residues. V lost 5 bases to trimming and J lost 5 bases, with 9 bases between them. Germline V gene sequence: CDR1 SNHLY, CDR2 FYNNEI. The CDR3 DNA reads as TGTGCCAGCAGTCCCGGCGGATATGGCTACACCTTC. Protein product: CASSPGGYGYTF.

The chain has TRBV6-1 and TRBJ2-7; D is possibly TRBD2 (6 bases). Germline V gene sequence: CDR1 MNHNS, CDR2 SASEGT. V dropped 4 bases and J dropped 3 bases, with 10 bases sitting between them. This CDR3 spans 13 amino acids. The CDR3 bases are TGTGCCAGCAGTGGGGACTCCTACTACGAGCAGTACTTC. Residues: CASSGDSYYEQYF.

This rearrangement joins TRBV5-1 to TRBJ1-1; D is possibly TRBD1 (5 bases). Germline CDR1 and CDR2: SGHRS and YFSETQ. V was shortened by 0 bases and J by 2 bases, with 11 bases between the two germline ends. The CDR3 covers 15 residues. The CDR3 here is CASSLVTWGNTEAFF. The CDR3 nucleotides read TGCGCCAGCAGCTTGGTGACATGGGGCAACACTGAAGCTTTCTTT. The full variable domain, completed using reference TRBV5-1 and TRBJ1-1, is KAGVTQTPRYLIKTRGQQVTLSCSPISGHRSVSWYQQTPGQGLQFLFEYFSETQRNKGNFPGRFSGRQFSNSRSEMNVSTLELGDSALYLCASSLVTWGNTEAFFGQGTRLTVV.

In regard to this clone: Other DNA sequences of this sample code for an identical CDR3. This chain connects TRBV28 to TRBJ1-1, with 7 nucleotides matching TRBD1. The CDR3 runs 14 residues. The germline CDR1 and CDR2 sequences are MDHEN and SYDVKM. The ends lost 6 bases at V and 1 base at J; junction bases unmatched: 5. The CDR3 loop reads CASRPGTANTEAFF. The CDR3 DNA reads as TGTGCCAGCAGGCCCGGGACAGCGAACACTGAAGCTTTCTTT.

Here the CDR3 DNA reads TGTGCCAGCCGCGGGGGCGACACCGGGGAGCTGTTTTTT. It is translated as CASRGGDTGELFF. The V and J genes are TRBV6-1 and TRBJ2-2; TRBD2 might be the D (7 bases). The CDR3 loop spans 13 amino acids. The germline V gene has CDR1 MNHNS and CDR2 SASEGT. V gave up 8 bases and J gave up 3 bases, with 10 bases separating them.

The CDR3 is CASRSGLAYSYEQYF. CDR3 DNA sequence: TGTGCCAGCAGGTCCGGACTAGCGTACTCCTACGAGCAGTACTTC. This sequence joins TRBV28 and TRBJ2-7; TRBD2 agrees at 9 bases. V lost 6 bases to trimming and J lost 0 bases; unmatched junction nucleotides: 6. Looked up from germline, CDR1 is MDHEN and CDR2 is SYDVKM. The CDR3 runs to 15 residues.

The chain carries TRBV11-2 and TRBJ1-2; TRBD1 matches at 10 bases. The germline CDR1 and CDR2 sequences are SGHAT and FQNNGV. Germline trimming cut 5 bases from V and 4 bases from J; bases unmatched to any gene: 16. The CDR3 has 18 amino acids. The CDR3 bases are TGTGCCAGCAGCCCCTCCATCGCTGGGACAGGGGAGAGCTATGGCTACACCTTC. Encoded protein: CASSPSIAGTGESYGYTF.

This chain uses TRBV6-5 with TRBJ2-1, with 10 bases fitting TRBD2. V gave up 4 bases and J gave up 3 bases; unmatched junction bases: 6. Germline CDR1 MNHEY, CDR2 SVGAGI. This CDR3 comprises 16 residues. The CDR3 DNA is TGTGCCAGCAGTTGGACAGCTAGCGGGAGCTACAATGAGCAGTTCTTC. Residues: CASSWTASGSYNEQFF.

The genes are TRBV2 and TRBJ2-1, with TRBD2 matching over 7 bases. The V gene end was trimmed by 6 bases and the J gene end by 4 bases; junction bases not matched to a gene: 9. This CDR3 spans 15 amino acids. Looked up from germline, CDR1 is SNHLY and CDR2 is FYNNEI. The DNA of the CDR3 is TGTGCCAGCAGCGGTGGCGGGAGAGGGTACAATGAGCAGTTCTTC. This codes for CASSGGGRGYNEQFF.

The chain carries TRBV2 and TRBJ2-3; 11 bases fit TRBD1. The CDR3 runs 13 residues. The junction had 3 bases not matched to a gene; V was cut back by 7 bases and J by 6 bases. Germline loops: CDR1 SNHLY, CDR2 FYNNEI. The CDR3 region is CASIRDRGDTQYF. The CDR3 nucleotides read TGTGCCAGCATTCGGGACAGGGGGGATACGCAGTATTTT.

The V call is TRBV10-2, the J call TRBJ1-6, with a weak D call TRBD1 (6 bases). Germline V gives CDR1 WSHSY, CDR2 SAAADI. The V end lost 7 bases, the J end lost 10 bases, and 14 bases lay between the germline ends. The CDR3 is made up of 13 amino acids. CDR3: CASKRQDNSPLHF. DNA of the CDR3: TGCGCCAGCAAACGACAGGACAACTCACCCCTCCACTTT.

Here the CDR3 reads CAISERGGNSPLHF. For the CDR3, the DNA is TGTGCCATCAGTGAGAGGGGCGGTAATTCACCCCTCCACTTT. This chain joins TRBV10-3 and TRBJ1-6; maybe TRBD1 (5 bases). Between the trimmed V and J ends, which lost 2 bases and 6 bases, there was a span of 8 bases. The CDR3 length is 14 residues. Germline V gene data show CDR1 as ENHRY and CDR2 as SYGVKD.

The V call is TRBV1, the J call TRBJ2-7; TRBD2, the table's D call, was not compared with the DNA. TRBV1 is recorded as a pseudogene. CDR3 size: 15 residues. CDR3 sequence (DNA): TGCACCAGCAGTACGACTAGCGGGAGCTCCTACGAGCAGTACTTC. Protein sequence: CTSSTTSGSSYEQYF.

The rearrangement joins TRBV2 to TRBJ2-5; 7 bases map to TRBD2. V dropped 3 bases and J dropped 5; count of bases not matched to a gene: 6. From germline, CDR1 is SNHLY and CDR2 FYNNEI. This CDR3 is 14 amino acids long. The chain's CDR3 is CASSEERGRETQYF. In DNA form, the CDR3 reads TGTGCCAGCAGTGAGGAGCGGGGTCGGGAGACCCAGTACTTC. Looking up the rest from reference TRBV2 and TRBJ2-5 gives the full variable domain: EPEVTQTPSHQVTQMGQEVILRCVPISNHLYFYWYRQILGQKVEFLVSFYNNEISEKSEIFDDQFSVERPDGSNFTLKIRSTKLEDSAMYFCASSEERGRETQYFGPGTRLLVL.

This sequence joins TRBV9 and TRBJ2-1, with 8 bases fitting TRBD2. Germline-derived CDR1 and CDR2 are SGDLS and YYNGEE. The CDR3 consists of 18 residues. V was pared by 0 bases and J by 2 bases, with 10 bases of the junction left unmatched. The CDR3 DNA follows: TGTGCCAGCAGCGTAGGCGGTAGCGGGACCCCTCCCTACAATGAGCAGTTCTTC. It codes for CASSVGGSGTPPYNEQFF.

The rearrangement uses TRBV7-9 and TRBJ2-7, with 10 positions matching TRBD2. This CDR3 has 19 residues. Germline trimming cut 4 bases from V and 0 bases from J; bases unmatched to any gene: 15. Germline V gives CDR1 SEHNR, CDR2 FQNEAQ (reference sequence). The CDR3 spells CASSSGQGTSGTSSYEQYF. CDR3 DNA: TGTGCCAGCAGCTCCGGACAGGGAACTAGCGGGACGAGCTCCTACGAGCAGTACTTC.

V gene TRBV10-2 combines with J gene TRBJ2-3, with 7 bases fitting TRBD2. The length of the CDR3 is 14 residues. V lost 11 bases, J lost 6 bases, and 14 bases stayed unmatched. The germline CDR1 and CDR2 sequences are WSHSY and SAAADI. CDR3 DNA: TGCGCCTCGATGGGGGAGGGCCGGTCGGATACGCAGTATTTT. Residues: CASMGEGRSDTQYF.

This chain links TRBV6-5 with TRBJ1-2; 7 bases fit TRBD1. V lost 6 bases to trimming and J lost 6 bases; unmatched junction nucleotides: 4. The CDR3 runs 12 residues. The germline V gene has CDR1 MNHEY and CDR2 SVGAGI. This chain's CDR3 is CASSRGIDGYTF. In DNA form, the CDR3 reads TGTGCCAGCAGCAGGGGGATCGATGGCTACACCTTC.

This chain connects TRBV2 to TRBJ2-6; D is perhaps TRBD1 (5 bases). CDR1 is SNHLY, CDR2 FYNNEI, per germline. This CDR3 has 15 amino acids. The germline V and J ends were trimmed by 7 bases and 0 bases, with 10 bases remaining between them. Here the CDR3 reads CASTDSNSGANVLTF. The CDR3 bases are TGTGCCAGCACCGACAGTAACTCTGGGGCCAACGTCCTGACTTTC.

This clone was counted a single time. The chain is built from TRBV7-2 and TRBJ1-5; D is uncertain. V lost 3 bases and J 9 bases, leaving 15 bases between the germline ends. There are 14 residues in the CDR3. CDR1 is SGHTA and CDR2 is FQGNSA in the germline V gene. The CDR3 here is CASSFAWAGMPQHF. The CDR3 DNA is TGTGCCAGCAGCTTTGCCTGGGCCGGAATGCCCCAGCATTTT. Drawing the rest from reference TRBV7-2 and TRBJ1-5, the complete variable domain is GAGVSQSPSNKVTEKGKDVELRCDPISGHTALYWYRQSLGQGLEFLIYFQGNSAPDKSGLPSDRFSAERTGGSVSTLTIQRTQQEDSAVYLCASSFAWAGMPQHFGDGTRLSIL.

This rearrangement joins TRBV28 to TRBJ2-5; TRBD1 is a possible D gene (8 bases). Trimming removed 8 bases from V and 11 bases from J, with 27 bases in between. The CDR3 covers 15 residues. CDR1 is MDHEN, CDR2 SYDVKM, per germline. CDR3 sequence (DNA): TGTGCCAGCTTCTCAGGGGGCCGCGTGGGGGGGGAGCAGTACTTC. Translation gives CASFSGGRVGGEQYF.

This chain uses TRBV5-1 with TRBJ2-7, with D possibly TRBD1 on 5 matching bases. Germline values: CDR1 SGHRS, CDR2 YFSETQ. Deletions cut 0 bases from V and 4 bases from J, with 8 bases between. This CDR3 contains 13 residues. The CDR3 reads CASSLGGQYEQYF. CDR3 coding DNA: TGCGCCAGCAGCTTGGGGGGCCAATACGAGCAGTACTTC.

The rearrangement links TRBV7-9 to TRBJ2-3, with 7 bases lining up with TRBD1. The CDR3 length is 13 residues. Germline V gives CDR1 SEHNR, CDR2 FQNEAQ (reference sequence). After removal of 6 bases from V and 4 bases from J, the junction contained 4 bases not matched to a gene. The CDR3 nucleotides are TGTGCCAGCAGGAACACAGGGGCAGATACGCAGTATTTT. Amino acid sequence: CASRNTGADTQYF.